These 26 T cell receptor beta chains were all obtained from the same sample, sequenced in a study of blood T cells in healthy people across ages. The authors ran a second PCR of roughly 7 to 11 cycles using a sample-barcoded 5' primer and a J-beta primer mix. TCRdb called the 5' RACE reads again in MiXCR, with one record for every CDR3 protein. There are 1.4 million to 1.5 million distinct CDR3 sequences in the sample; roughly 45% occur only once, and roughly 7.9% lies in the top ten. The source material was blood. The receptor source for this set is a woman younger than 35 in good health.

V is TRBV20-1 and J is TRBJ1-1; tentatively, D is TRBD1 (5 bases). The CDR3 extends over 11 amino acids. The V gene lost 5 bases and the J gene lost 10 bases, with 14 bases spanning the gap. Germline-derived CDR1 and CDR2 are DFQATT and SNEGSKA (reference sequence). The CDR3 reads CSADRDAGAFF. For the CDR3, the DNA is TGCAGTGCTGACCGGGACGCAGGAGCTTTCTTT.

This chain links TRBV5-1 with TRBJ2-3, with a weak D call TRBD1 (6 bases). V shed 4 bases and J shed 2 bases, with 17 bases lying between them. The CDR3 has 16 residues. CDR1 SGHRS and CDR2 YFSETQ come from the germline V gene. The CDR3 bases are TGCGCCAGCAGCCCGGTCGACGGGACAACCACAGATACGCAGTATTTT. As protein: CASSPVDGTTTDTQYF.

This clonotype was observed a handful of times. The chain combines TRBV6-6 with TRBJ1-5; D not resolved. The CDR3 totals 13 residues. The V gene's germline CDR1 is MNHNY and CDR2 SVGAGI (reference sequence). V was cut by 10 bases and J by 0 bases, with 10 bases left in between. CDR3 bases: TGTGCCACCGCGAAGGGTAGCAATCAGCCCCAGCATTTT. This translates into CATAKGSNQPQHF.

The CDR3 DNA follows: TGTGCCAGCAGTGAAGCGCCCCCCCGCGGGACCGGGGAGCTGTTTTTT. Amino acid sequence: CASSEAPPRGTGELFF. The chain recombines TRBV6-1 with TRBJ2-2; possibly TRBD2 for D (5 bases). CDR1 MNHNS and CDR2 SASEGT come from the germline V gene. CDR3 length: 16 residues. Trimming stripped 0 bases from V and 5 bases from J, with 13 bases between.

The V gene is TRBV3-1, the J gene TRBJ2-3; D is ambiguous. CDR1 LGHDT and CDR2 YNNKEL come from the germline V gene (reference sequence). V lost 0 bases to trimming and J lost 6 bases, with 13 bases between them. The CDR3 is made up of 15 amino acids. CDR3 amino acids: CASSQDALPSDTQYF. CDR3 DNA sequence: TGTGCCAGCAGCCAAGATGCACTACCCAGCGATACGCAGTATTTT.

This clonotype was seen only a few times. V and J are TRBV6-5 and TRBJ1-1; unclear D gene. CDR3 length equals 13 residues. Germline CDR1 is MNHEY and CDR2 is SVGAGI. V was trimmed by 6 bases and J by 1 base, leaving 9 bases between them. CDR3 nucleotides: TGTGCCAGCAGCTCGCGTCAGAACACTGAAGCTTTCTTT. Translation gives CASSSRQNTEAFF.

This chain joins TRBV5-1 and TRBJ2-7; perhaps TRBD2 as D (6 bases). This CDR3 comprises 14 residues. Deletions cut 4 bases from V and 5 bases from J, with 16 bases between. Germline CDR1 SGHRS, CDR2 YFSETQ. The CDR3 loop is CASSPTSPRDEQYF. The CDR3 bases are TGCGCCAGCAGCCCTACTAGCCCGAGGGACGAGCAGTACTTC.

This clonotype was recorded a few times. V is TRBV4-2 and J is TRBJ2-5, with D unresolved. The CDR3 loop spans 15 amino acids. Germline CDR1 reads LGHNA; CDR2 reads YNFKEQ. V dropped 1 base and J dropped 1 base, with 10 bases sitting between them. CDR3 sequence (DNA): TGTGCCAGCAGCCAAGGTCAAGTGGGCCAAGAGACCCAGTACTTC. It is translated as CASSQGQVGQETQYF.

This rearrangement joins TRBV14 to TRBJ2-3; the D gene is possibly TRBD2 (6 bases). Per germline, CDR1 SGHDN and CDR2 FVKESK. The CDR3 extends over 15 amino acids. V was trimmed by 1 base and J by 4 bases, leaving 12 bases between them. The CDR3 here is CASSQAGVLSDTQYF. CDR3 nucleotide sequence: TGTGCCAGCAGCCAAGCGGGAGTCTTGTCAGATACGCAGTATTTT.

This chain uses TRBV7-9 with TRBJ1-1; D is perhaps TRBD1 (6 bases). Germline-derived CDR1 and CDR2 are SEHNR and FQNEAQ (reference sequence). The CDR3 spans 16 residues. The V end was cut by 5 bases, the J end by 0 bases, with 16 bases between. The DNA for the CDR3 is TGTGCCAGCAGCCCCCGAGGACAGACCTTGAACACTGAAGCTTTCTTT. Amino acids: CASSPRGQTLNTEAFF.

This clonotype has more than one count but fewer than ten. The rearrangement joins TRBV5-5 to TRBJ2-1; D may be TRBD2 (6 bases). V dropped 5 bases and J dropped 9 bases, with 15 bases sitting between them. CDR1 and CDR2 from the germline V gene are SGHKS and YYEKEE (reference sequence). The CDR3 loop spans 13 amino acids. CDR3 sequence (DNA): TGTGCCAGCAGTTCCGGACTAATGCCTGAGCAGTTCTTC. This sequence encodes CASSSGLMPEQFF.

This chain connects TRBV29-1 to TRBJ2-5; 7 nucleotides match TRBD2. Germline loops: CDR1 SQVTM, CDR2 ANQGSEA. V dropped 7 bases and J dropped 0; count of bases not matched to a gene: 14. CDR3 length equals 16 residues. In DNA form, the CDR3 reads TGCAGCGGGCGGAGGCTAGCGGACTCGTACCAAGAGACCCAGTACTTC. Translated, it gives CSGRRLADSYQETQYF.

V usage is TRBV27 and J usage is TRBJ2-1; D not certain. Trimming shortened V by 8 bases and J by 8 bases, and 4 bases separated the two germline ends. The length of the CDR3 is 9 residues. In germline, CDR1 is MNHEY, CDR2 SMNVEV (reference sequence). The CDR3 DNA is TGTGCCAGCGGCTATGAGCAGTTCTTC. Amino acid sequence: CASGYEQFF.

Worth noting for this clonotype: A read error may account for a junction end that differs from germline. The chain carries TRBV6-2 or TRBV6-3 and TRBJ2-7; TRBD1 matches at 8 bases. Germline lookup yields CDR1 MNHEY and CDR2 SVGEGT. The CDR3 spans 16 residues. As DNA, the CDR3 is TGTACCAGCAGTTACCGTCAGGGGGCCTCATCCTACGAGCAGTACTTC. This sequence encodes CTSSYRQGASSYEQYF.

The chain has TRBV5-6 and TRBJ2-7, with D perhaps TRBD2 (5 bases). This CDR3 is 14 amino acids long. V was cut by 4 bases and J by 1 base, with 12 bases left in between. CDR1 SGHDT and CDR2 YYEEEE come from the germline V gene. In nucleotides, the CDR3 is TGTGCCAGCAGCGCCTTGGGAGTGTCCTACGAGCAGTACTTC. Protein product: CASSALGVSYEQYF.

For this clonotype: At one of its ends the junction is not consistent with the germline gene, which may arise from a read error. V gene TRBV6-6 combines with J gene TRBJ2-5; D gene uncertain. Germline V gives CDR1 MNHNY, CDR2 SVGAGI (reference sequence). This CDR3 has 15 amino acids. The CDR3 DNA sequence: TGTGCCAGCAGTATCAGGACGGCGTACCAAGAGACCCGGTACTTC. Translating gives CASSIRTAYQETRYF.

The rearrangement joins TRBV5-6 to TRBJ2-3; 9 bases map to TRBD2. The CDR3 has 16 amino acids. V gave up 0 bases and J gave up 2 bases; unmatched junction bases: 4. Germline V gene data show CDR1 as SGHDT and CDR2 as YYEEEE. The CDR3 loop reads CASSLVLAGYTDTQYF. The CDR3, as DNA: TGTGCCAGCAGCTTGGTCCTAGCGGGGTACACAGATACGCAGTATTTT.

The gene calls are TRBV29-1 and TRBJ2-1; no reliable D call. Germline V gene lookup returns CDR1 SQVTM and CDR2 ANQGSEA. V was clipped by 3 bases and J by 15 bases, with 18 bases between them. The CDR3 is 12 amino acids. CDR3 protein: CSVEVTVAEMFF. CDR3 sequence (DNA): TGCAGCGTTGAGGTAACTGTAGCCGAGATGTTCTTC.

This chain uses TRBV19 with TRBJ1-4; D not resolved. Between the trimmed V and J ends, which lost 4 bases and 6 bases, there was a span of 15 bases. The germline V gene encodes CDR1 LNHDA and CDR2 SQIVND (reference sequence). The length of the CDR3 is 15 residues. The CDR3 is CASSKGPFGDEKLFF. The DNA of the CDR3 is TGTGCCAGTAGTAAAGGACCCTTCGGGGATGAAAAACTGTTTTTT.

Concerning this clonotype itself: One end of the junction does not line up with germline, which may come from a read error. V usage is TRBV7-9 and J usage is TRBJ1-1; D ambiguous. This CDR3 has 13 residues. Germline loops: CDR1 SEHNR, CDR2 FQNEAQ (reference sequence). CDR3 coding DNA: TGTGCCGGCAGCTTAGTCCAGAACACTGAAGCTTTCTTT. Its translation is CAGSLVQNTEAFF.

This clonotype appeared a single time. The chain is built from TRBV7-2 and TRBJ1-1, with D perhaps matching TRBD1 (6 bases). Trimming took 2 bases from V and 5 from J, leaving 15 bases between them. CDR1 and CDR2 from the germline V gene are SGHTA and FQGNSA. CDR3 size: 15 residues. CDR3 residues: CASSLPTGGGTEAFF. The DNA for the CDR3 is TGTGCCAGCAGCTTACCGACAGGTGGGGGGACTGAAGCTTTCTTT.

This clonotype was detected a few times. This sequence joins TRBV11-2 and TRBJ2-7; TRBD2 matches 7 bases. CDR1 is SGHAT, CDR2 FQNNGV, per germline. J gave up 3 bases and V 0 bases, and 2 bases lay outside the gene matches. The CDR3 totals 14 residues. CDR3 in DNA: TGTGCCAGCAGCTTAGATAAGCGGGACTACGAGCAGTACTTC. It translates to CASSLDKRDYEQYF.

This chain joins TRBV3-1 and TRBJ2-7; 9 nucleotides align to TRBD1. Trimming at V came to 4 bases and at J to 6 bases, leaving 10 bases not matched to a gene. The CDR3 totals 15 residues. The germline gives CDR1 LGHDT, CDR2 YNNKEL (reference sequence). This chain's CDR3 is CASSPGTGNKGEQYF. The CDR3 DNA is TGTGCCAGCAGCCCCGGGACAGGGAATAAAGGCGAGCAGTACTTC.

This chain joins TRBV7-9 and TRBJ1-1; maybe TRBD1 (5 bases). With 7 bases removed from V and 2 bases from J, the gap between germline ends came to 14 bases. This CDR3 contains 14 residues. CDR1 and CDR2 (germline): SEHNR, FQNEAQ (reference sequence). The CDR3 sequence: CASIPDTTNTEAFF. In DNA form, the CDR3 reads TGTGCCAGCATCCCGGACACGACCAACACTGAAGCTTTCTTT.

CDR3 sequence reads: CSARDVKRGGSYEQYF. In DNA form, the CDR3 reads TGCAGTGCTAGAGACGTGAAGCGGGGGGGCTCCTACGAGCAGTACTTC. This sequence joins TRBV20-1 and TRBJ2-7; 10 bases map to TRBD2. From germline, CDR1 is DFQATT and CDR2 SNEGSKA (reference sequence). There are 16 residues in the CDR3. V shed 0 bases, J shed 0 bases, and the junction held 5 bases outside the gene matches.

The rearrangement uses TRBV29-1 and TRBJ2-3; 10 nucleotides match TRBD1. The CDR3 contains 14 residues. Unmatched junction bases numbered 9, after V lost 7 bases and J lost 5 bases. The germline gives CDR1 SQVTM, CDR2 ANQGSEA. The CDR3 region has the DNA TGCAGCGAAACCGGGACAGGGGAGGTAGATACGCAGTATTTT. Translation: CSETGTGEVDTQYF.